This T cell receptor beta chain originates from a study of identical twins. General study results and limits: Cross-sectional statistical analysis, not tracking of the same donors, underpinned the conclusions. Clonotypes of the beta chain that were abundant in cord blood carried fewer insertions (memory repertoires showed none).

As regards this clonotype: The antigen is undetermined.

TCRdb called the 5' RACE reads again in MiXCR, with one record for every CDR3 protein. This table has approximately 680,000 distinct CDR3 sequences, less than 9% appearing once. These data also featured in a second study, about yellow fever vaccine responses in identical twins. That work states: Reported findings indicate that twins' vaccine T cell responses seemed partially convergent, partially personalized.

Sequences were obtained from PBMCs. The TCR sequence derives from a woman in her late teens or twenties in good health.

CDR3 bases: TGCGCCAGCAGAACCGGGACTAGCGGGCCCACCGGGGAGCTGTTTTTT. Translating gives CASRTGTSGPTGELFF. The chain links TRBV5-1 to TRBJ2-2, with 12 nucleotides matching TRBD2. The CDR3 consists of 16 residues. CDR1 and CDR2 from the germline V gene are SGHRS and YFSETQ. V was clipped by 5 bases and J by 4 bases; unmatched bases: 6.